Sequencing of this TCR beta chain was carried out in a study of blood T cell repertoires in COVID-19. Profiling relied on immunoSEQ multiplex PCR, and the TCRdb table lists in-frame clones only, not all of them. This table holds some 120,000 clones, 84% found once. The J segment lost 4 bases and the V segment lost 6 bases, leaving 7 bases of the junction unmatched. The germline CDR1 and CDR2 sequences are SQVTM and ANQGSEA. There are 13 residues in the CDR3. This sequence originates from a woman younger than 45 who had recovered from COVID-19. The chain has TRBV29-1 and TRBJ1-1; TRBD1 matches 8 bases. The source material was peripheral blood. CDR3 loop: CSVRTGMSTEAFF. The CDR3 region has the DNA TGCAGCGTCCGGACAGGGATGAGCACTGAAGCTTTCTTT.